A selection of T cell receptor beta chains follows, all from one sample in a study of identical twins. TCRdb reprocessed the 5' RACE reads with MiXCR, giving one entry per CDR3 protein. The data contain about 240,000 distinct CDR3 sequences, approximately 7.9% of them singletons. These data are also associated with another study on yellow fever vaccine responses in identical twins.

The sequenced material came from CD8+ T cells sorted from blood. The receptors come from a woman aged 18 to 35 in good health. Each CDR3 is given without its conserved first and last residue. Rows give clone size only sometimes, using once, few, many, or a class for an expanded clone.

V | size | CDR3
TRBV4-1 | few | ASSQESGAQETQY
TRBV29-1 | few | SIPGQGTDTQY
TRBV11-3 | - | ASTAGLVQY
TRBV7-9 | few | ATEGAPYGYT
TRBV5-1 | - | ASSRTSGGAPHTGELF
TRBV4-1 | - | ASSQSRTDNQPQH
TRBV7-2 | many | ASSLGSGGGISYEQY
TRBV9 | - | ASSVIGQPYNEQF
TRBV12-3/TRBV12-4 | many | ASITGTHTGELF
TRBV20-1 | many | SAVEPYSSEAF
TRBV7-9 | few | ASSPMEGRSTGELF
TRBV7-7 | few | ASSSRVVQRNTGELF
TRBV4-1 | many | ASSHELAGSTGELF
TRBV10-3 | many | AISESGAGNSPLH
TRBV28 | few | ASSRRLRQVYGYT
TRBV3-1 | few | ASSQEASHTDTQY
TRBV20-1 | few | SARETSGGAGEQF
TRBV28 | few | ASKEVGQETQY
TRBV20-1 | - | SASPLGPDTQY
TRBV5-1 | many | ASSLVKGVDEQF
TRBV20-1 | many | SSIGTGVTEAF
TRBV6-5 | - | ASSDWRVGSQPQH
TRBV6-5 | few | ASSYSPGGIVNEQF
TRBV15 | many | ASRRDSREKTQY
TRBV5-6 | few | ASSAGTTDPPYEQY
TRBV5-1 | many | ASSLSLAGDNEQF
TRBV4-1 | many | ASSPSGTVTGELF
TRBV21-1 | - | ASSKAVPLAGVYEQY
TRBV24-1 | - | ATSDLRFLDTQY